What follows describes a single TCR beta chain. Its antigen is currently unknown. The entry originates in a study of post-analysis software for immune sequencing data. Whole-study context: Disease trajectories encompassed relapsing-remitting, secondary progressive and progressive-relapsing multiple sclerosis. Broader study findings: In patients, 4 to 6 TRBV segments were more frequent than in controls, with TRBV5-6, TRBV5-1 and TRBV20-1 among them.

The junction had 4 bases not matched to a gene; V was cut back by 6 bases and J by 3 bases. Germline V gives CDR1 ENHRY, CDR2 SYGVKD. The CDR3 extends over 13 amino acids. TCR beta cDNA libraries included unique molecular identifiers. It was from approximately 0.91 to 9.4 million T cells that some 500,000 cDNA molecules came. TCRdb fed the PCR reads into MiXCR, producing one record per CDR3 protein. The top ten clones hold about 1.6% of a sample with 170,000 or so distinct CDR3 sequences, approximately 31% of them seen once. Material: blood. The chain links TRBV10-3 to TRBJ1-1, with 7 bases lining up with TRBD1. This receptor was identified in a girl aged 5-17 years with multiple sclerosis. The CDR3 DNA reads as TGTGCCATCAGGACAGGGTCGGACACTGAAGCTTTCTTT. It is translated as CAIRTGSDTEAFF.